The rows below give T cell receptor beta chains drawn from one sample of a study of T-cell memory formation after mild COVID-19. TCRdb passed the 5' RACE reads through MiXCR, listing each CDR3 protein once. The sample contains about 290,000 distinct CDR3 sequences, approximately 15% of which appear only once. The source material was PBMCs or a T cell subset sorted from them (not recorded which). Source of these receptors: a man younger than 35 who had mild COVID-19 (a few samples of this study predate the infection). Cell type and time point are not known. Both conserved end residues are part of each CDR3. The order of the fields is D gene, V gene, clone size, J gene, CDR3 DNA, CDR3 protein. A D gene is named only where the DNA matches it firmly. Expanded clones are given a class, and other clones once, few, many or no size at all.

.,TRBV24-1,.,TRBJ2-3,TGTGCCACCAGTGATGGTGACGCAGATACGCAGTATTTT,CATSDGDADTQYF
.,TRBV7-2,.,TRBJ2-5,TGTGCCAGCAGCCCGCGACAGAACCAAGAGACCCAGTACTTC,CASSPRQNQETQYF
.,TRBV10-3,.,TRBJ1-1,TGTGCCATCAGTGACCCGGGGCTAAACACTGAAGCTTTCTTT,CAISDPGLNTEAFF
.,TRBV2,.,TRBJ1-1,TGTGCCAGCATTGCCACTGAAGCTTTCTTT,CASIATEAFF
.,TRBV6-1,few,TRBJ2-5,TGTGCCAGCAGTGAAGGAAACGGCCAAGAGACCCAGTACTTC,CASSEGNGQETQYF
TRBD2,TRBV12-3/TRBV12-4,few,TRBJ2-3,TGTGCCAGCAGTTGGGCCCTGGCTAGCGGGGACACAGATACGCAGTATTTT,CASSWALASGDTDTQYF
TRBD1,TRBV6-6,.,TRBJ1-1,TGTGCCAGCGCTGTCAGGGGGTCTGAAGCTTTCTTT,CASAVRGSEAFF
.,TRBV2,few,TRBJ1-5,TGTGCCAGCAGGGCGACAGTTAATCAGCCCCAGCATTTT,CASRATVNQPQHF
.,TRBV12-3/TRBV12-4,.,TRBJ2-2,TGTGCCAGCAGTTTCCGGACCGCTAATACCGGGGAGCTGTTTTTT,CASSFRTANTGELFF
.,TRBV7-2,few,TRBJ2-2,TGTGCCAGCAGTTACCTGGGGTGGGACACCGGGGAGCTGTTTTTT,CASSYLGWDTGELFF
.,TRBV6-5,.,TRBJ1-5,TGTGCCAGCATTGCAAAAAGTCGGGATCAGCCCCAGCATTTT,CASIAKSRDQPQHF
.,TRBV3-1,few,TRBJ2-2,TGTGCCAGCAGCCCGGGACCCAGGCCCGGGGAGCTGTTTTTT,CASSPGPRPGELFF
TRBD2,TRBV4-2,many,TRBJ2-1,TGTGCCAGCAGCCAAGTAATGGCTAGCGGGGGGCTGAGCTCCTACAATGAGCAGTTCTTC,CASSQVMASGGLSSYNEQFF
.,TRBV20-1,few,TRBJ1-6,TGCAGTGCTAGAGATCGGGGGAATACCTATAATTCACCCCTCCACTTT,CSARDRGNTYNSPLHF
TRBD2,TRBV6-5,few,TRBJ2-2,TGTGCCAGCAGCCGTCCGACTAGCGGGGTCGGGGAGCTGTTTTTT,CASSRPTSGVGELFF
TRBD1,TRBV18,.,TRBJ1-1,TGTGCCAGCTCTAGAGGGGGCGCGGACACTGAAGCTTTCTTT,CASSRGGADTEAFF
.,TRBV6-5,.,TRBJ2-3,TGTGCCAGCAGTGTCTTCCGGGGCACAGATACGCAGTATTTT,CASSVFRGTDTQYF
.,TRBV18,few,TRBJ1-5,TGTGCCAGCTCACCCGACAGACTTCAGCCCCAGCATTTT,CASSPDRLQPQHF
TRBD2,TRBV7-2,.,TRBJ2-3,TGTGCCAGCAGCCCGGGACTAGCGGGGGGGCGTACGCAGTATTTT,CASSPGLAGGRTQYF
.,TRBV12-5,.,TRBJ2-7,TGTGCTAGTGCTCACAGGACCCGACATATGGAGCAGTACTTC,CASAHRTRHMEQYF
.,TRBV7-2,.,TRBJ1-3,TGTGCCAGCAACACAGGGTTGGGAAACACCATATATTTT,CASNTGLGNTIYF
TRBD1,TRBV5-1,few,TRBJ1-3,TGCGCCAGCAGCTTGGCGGGACAGGGGGACAACACCATATATTTT,CASSLAGQGDNTIYF
.,TRBV5-1,.,TRBJ1-1,TGCGCCAGCAGCTCTGACACCGTGAACACTGAAGCTTTCTTT,CASSSDTVNTEAFF
.,TRBV9,.,TRBJ1-1,TGTGCCAGCAGCATGACACGGAACACTGAAGCTTTCTTT,CASSMTRNTEAFF
.,TRBV20-1,.,TRBJ2-7,TGCAGTGCTAGATCCCAAGGGGTCTCCTACGAGCAGTACTTC,CSARSQGVSYEQYF
.,TRBV6-1,many,TRBJ1-1,TGTGCCACCGACTCCAAGGAGACCCACACTGAAGCTTTCTTT,CATDSKETHTEAFF
.,TRBV10-3,.,TRBJ2-1,TGTGCCATCAGTGAGTCCCTGGGGGCCTCCTACAATGAGCAGTTCTTC,CAISESLGASYNEQFF
.,TRBV27,.,TRBJ1-2,TGTGCCAGCAGTTTAAAAGGGGGGAGCTATGGCTACACCTTC,CASSLKGGSYGYTF
.,TRBV5-1,.,TRBJ2-5,TGCGCCAGCAAACAGACAGGTCTTAAAGAGACCCAGTACTTC,CASKQTGLKETQYF
.,TRBV5-1,.,TRBJ1-1,TGCGCCAGCAGCTTGGAACGTGAAGCTTTCTTT,CASSLEREAFF
.,TRBV30,few,TRBJ2-7,TGTGCCTGGAAGAAGCTAGGCCCCTACGAGCAGTACTTC,CAWKKLGPYEQYF
.,TRBV10-3,many,TRBJ2-1,TGTGCCATCAGCCAAGTCCGGGGAACTTCCTCCAATGAGCAGTTCTTC,CAISQVRGTSSNEQFF
TRBD2,TRBV20-1,.,TRBJ2-7,TGCAGTGCTAGAGATCTGGGGGGGACGGATGCCTACGAGCAGTACTTC,CSARDLGGTDAYEQYF
.,TRBV4-2,.,TRBJ2-1,TGTGCCAGCAGCCAAGAATGGACAGACAATGAGCAGTTCTTC,CASSQEWTDNEQFF
TRBD1,TRBV28,few,TRBJ1-2,TGTGCCAGCAGCTCCGGACAGGGGGCGGTGTATGGCTACACCTTC,CASSSGQGAVYGYTF
.,TRBV4-1,few,TRBJ2-1,TGCGCCAGCAGCCGACGACAGGAGAGCTCCTACAATGAGCAGTTCTTC,CASSRRQESSYNEQFF
.,TRBV6-5,.,TRBJ1-6,TGTGCCAGCAGTTACCGCGGGGATTCACCCCTCCACTTT,CASSYRGDSPLHF
TRBD2,TRBV7-9,many,TRBJ2-1,TGTGCCAGCAGCTTGGGGGGGGTTAATGAGCAGTTCTTC,CASSLGGVNEQFF
TRBD2,TRBV29-1,.,TRBJ2-3,TGCAGCGTTCCTGGACTAGCGGGGAACACAGATACGCAGTATTTT,CSVPGLAGNTDTQYF
TRBD1,TRBV24-1,few,TRBJ2-3,TGTGCCACCAGCTTCCGGGACAGTCCGACAGATACGCAGTATTTT,CATSFRDSPTDTQYF
TRBD2,TRBV11-2,many,TRBJ2-2,TGTGCCAGCAGCTTACTAGCGGGGGCGTTCACCGGGGAGCTGTTTTTT,CASSLLAGAFTGELFF
.,TRBV7-2,.,TRBJ1-1,TGTGCCAGCAGCTTAGTCGTAGGGAACACTGAAGCTTTCTTT,CASSLVVGNTEAFF
.,TRBV7-6,few,TRBJ2-3,TGTGCCAGCAGCTTAGAGGCAGGGGATCGCCTTTTCGGAGATACGCAGTATTTT,CASSLEAGDRLFGDTQYF
TRBD1,TRBV7-6,.,TRBJ1-1,TGTGCCAGCAGCGGGCAGGGGGGAGAGGACACTGAAGCTTTCTTT,CASSGQGGEDTEAFF
.,TRBV19,many,TRBJ1-5,TGTGCCAGTAGCAGAGGGGCAGGGGCACCTAATCAGCCCCAGCATTTT,CASSRGAGAPNQPQHF
TRBD1,TRBV27,.,TRBJ1-2,TGTGCCAGCAAGGCAGGGGGTATCCGCGGGGGTGACTATGGCTACACCTTC,CASKAGGIRGGDYGYTF
.,TRBV3-1,.,TRBJ1-2,TGTGCCAGCAGCCAAGAGAGAGCCAGCCGATATGGCTACACCTTC,CASSQERASRYGYTF
.,TRBV12-3/TRBV12-4,.,TRBJ1-1,TGTGCCAGCAGTTTAGAACCACCGAGCACTGAAGCTTTCTTT,CASSLEPPSTEAFF
.,TRBV9,.,TRBJ1-6,TGTGCCAGTAAGACCTATAATTCACCCCTCCACTTT,CASKTYNSPLHF
.,TRBV21-1,.,TRBJ2-5,TGTGCCCGACGGGGACAAGAAGAGACCCAGTACTTC,CARRGQEETQYF
TRBD2,TRBV7-9,.,TRBJ2-5,TGTGCCAGCAGCTTGGGTCCTAGCGGGGGGAAGAGCGTGGACTTC,CASSLGPSGGKSVDF
.,TRBV20-1,few,TRBJ2-3,TGCAGTGCTAGAACGGGGACCGATTCTCTAGGGGCCCACACAGATACGCAGTATTTT,CSARTGTDSLGAHTDTQYF